A single sample is the source of the 18 T cell receptor beta chains below, sequenced in a study of blood T cell dynamics during melanoma immunotherapy. This sample's time point: week 3, after first cycle of checkpoint inhibitor. Profiling relied on immunoSEQ multiplex PCR, and the TCRdb table lists in-frame clones only, not all of them. Among 11,000 or so clones listed, approximately 90% were seen once. Here the sequenced sample was blood, taken from a patient treated with checkpoint blockade. These receptors came from a human donor with melanoma.

For the CDR3, the DNA is TGTGCCAGCAGCTTAGTCGGCAGGCGGGATGAGCAGTTCTTC. This translates into CASSLVGRRDEQFF. The chain combines TRBV11-3 with TRBJ2-1; TRBD2 might be the D (5 bases). This CDR3 region has 14 residues. Trimming removed 1 base at V and 8 bases at J, with 12 bases between. Germline V CDR1 and CDR2: SGHNT, YENEEA.

In its sample, this clone was seen once. This chain joins TRBV4-3 and TRBJ2-5, with TRBD2 identical over 10 bases. CDR1 is LGHNA, CDR2 YSLEER, per germline. The CDR3 extends over 17 amino acids. The V segment lost 2 bases and the J segment 7 bases; nucleotides outside the gene matches: 13. Written as DNA, the CDR3 is TGCGCCAGCAGCCAATCTTTAGCGGGGGGCCCCCAGGGGACCCAGTACTTC. It yields the protein CASSQSLAGGPQGTQYF.

This chain links TRBV15 with TRBJ2-3; D may correspond to TRBD1 or TRBD2 (5 bases each). The germline CDR1 and CDR2 sequences are LNHNV and YYDKDF (reference sequence). The CDR3 contains 16 residues. Trimming took 0 bases from V and 4 from J, leaving 14 bases between them. The CDR3 nucleotides are TGTGCCACCAGCAGAGAGAGGGCAGGGCGGGCAGATACGCAGTATTTT. Translation: CATSRERAGRADTQYF.

The gene calls are TRBV11-2 and TRBJ2-5, with D possibly matching TRBD1 (6 bases). Per germline, CDR1 SGHAT and CDR2 FQNNGV. The CDR3 loop spans 16 amino acids. Trimming left V 0 bases short and J 2 bases short, with 13 bases between. CDR3 amino acids: CASSLDMLRGQETQYF. In nucleotides, the CDR3 is TGTGCCAGCAGCTTAGATATGTTGAGGGGGCAAGAGACCCAGTACTTC.

The rearrangement links TRBV7-2 to TRBJ2-3; 9 bases map to TRBD2. CDR1 SGHTA and CDR2 FQGNSA come from the germline V gene. The CDR3 length is 15 residues. Unmatched junction bases numbered 8, after V lost 6 bases and J lost 4 bases. CDR3 coding DNA: TGTGCCAGCAGTGCGGGGGGGCCGGCGGCAGATACGCAGTATTTT. This encodes CASSAGGPAADTQYF.

The rearrangement links TRBV7-2 to TRBJ2-2; unclear D gene. The V and J ends lost 4 bases and 1 base respectively, with 10 bases between them. The CDR3 totals 15 residues. The germline V gene has CDR1 SGHTA and CDR2 FQGNSA. The CDR3: CASSSRAQNTGELFF. CDR3 nucleotides: TGTGCCAGCAGCTCCCGGGCCCAGAACACCGGGGAGCTGTTTTTT.

This clone was observed a single time. V usage is TRBV15 and J usage is TRBJ1-6; TRBD1 might be the D (5 bases). The CDR3 spans 15 residues. In germline, CDR1 is LNHNV, CDR2 YYDKDF (reference sequence). V dropped 3 bases and J dropped 15 bases, with 21 bases sitting between them. In nucleotides, the CDR3 is TGTGCCACCAGCAGCTGGGGGGAGGGGAGTTCAGGCCTCCACTTT. The encoded protein is CATSSWGEGSSGLHF.

This chain joins TRBV18 and TRBJ1-2; D possibly corresponds to TRBD1 (6 bases). CDR1 and CDR2 from the germline V gene are KGHSH and LQKENI. There are 13 residues in the CDR3. Between the trimmed V and J ends, which lost 2 bases and 7 bases, there was a span of 11 bases. For the CDR3, the DNA is TGTGCCAGCTCACCAAGGACAGCCAGTGGCTACACCTTC. This translates into CASSPRTASGYTF.

The rearrangement links TRBV7-8 to TRBJ2-1, with 8 bases aligning to TRBD2. The V gene end was trimmed by 1 base and the J gene end by 10 bases; junction bases not matched to a gene: 9. Germline values: CDR1 SGHVS, CDR2 FQNEAQ. This CDR3 is built from 15 residues. CDR3 nucleotide sequence: TGTGCCAGCAGCTTAGAAAGGGCGGGGGGCTTGGAGCAGTTCTTC. This sequence encodes CASSLERAGGLEQFF.

The CDR3 reads CARSFCGTAYGYTF. As DNA, the CDR3 is TGTGCCAGAAGCTTTTGTGGGACAGCCTATGGCTACACCTTC. V usage is TRBV5-3 and J usage is TRBJ1-2; 7 bases are a match to TRBD1. TRBV5-3 is reported as an ORF; its role is uncertain. The CDR3 totals 14 residues. With V trimmed by 2 bases and J by 4 bases, 5 bases remained unmatched.

The chain recombines TRBV10-1 with TRBJ2-1; 13 nucleotides align to TRBD2. Looked up from germline, CDR1 is WNHNN and CDR2 is SYGVQD (reference sequence). The V and J ends lost 8 bases and 4 bases, in that order; junction bases with no gene match: 5. The CDR3 extends over 15 amino acids. CDR3 amino acids: CASPGLAGEYNEQFF. The CDR3 DNA reads TGCGCCAGCCCTGGACTAGCGGGGGAATACAATGAGCAGTTCTTC.

The chain uses TRBV30 and TRBJ2-3; TRBD1 aligns across 7 bases. V dropped 5 bases and J dropped 0; count of bases not matched to a gene: 11. The CDR3 extends over 16 amino acids. The germline V gene encodes CDR1 GTSNPN and CDR2 SVGIG (reference sequence). The CDR3 spells CAWGDQGQTSTDTQYF. The CDR3 DNA reads as TGTGCCTGGGGCGACCAGGGACAGACTAGCACAGATACGCAGTATTTT.

In this sample, this clone turned up a few times. J is TRBJ1-6 and V is TRBV2, with D unresolved. V was cut by 8 bases and J by 0 bases, with 11 bases left in between. This CDR3 spans 15 amino acids. Germline CDR1 reads SNHLY; CDR2 reads FYNNEI. In DNA, the CDR3 is TGTGCCAGCCAGCAGGTCCTCTCCTATAATTCACCCCTCCACTTT. It translates to CASQQVLSYNSPLHF.

V usage is TRBV19 and J usage is TRBJ2-1; D is perhaps TRBD1 (6 bases). This CDR3 contains 14 residues. Germline V lookup: CDR1 LNHDA, CDR2 SQIVND (reference sequence). V was clipped by 7 bases and J by 3 bases, with 13 bases between them. The CDR3 nucleotides read TGTGCCAGTAAGGCGGAAGGGGGCTACAATGAGCAGTTCTTC. This sequence encodes CASKAEGGYNEQFF.

V usage is TRBV7-9 and J usage is TRBJ1-1; D may be TRBD1 (6 bases). The germline V and J ends were trimmed by 0 bases and 4 bases, with 12 bases remaining between them. There are 15 residues in the CDR3. In germline, CDR1 is SEHNR, CDR2 FQNEAQ (reference sequence). The CDR3 loop is CASSLATGKSTEAFF. CDR3 DNA sequence: TGTGCCAGCAGCTTAGCGACAGGAAAAAGCACTGAAGCTTTCTTT.

This chain uses TRBV10-1 with TRBJ1-2, with 8 bases aligning to TRBD1. Germline CDR1 WNHNN, CDR2 SYGVQD (reference sequence). The CDR3 extends over 13 amino acids. The ends lost 1 base at V and 8 bases at J; junction bases unmatched: 3. CDR3 sequence reads: CASSEFPGGGYTF. CDR3 nucleotide sequence: TGCGCCAGCAGTGAGTTTCCAGGGGGCGGCTACACCTTC.

This rearrangement joins TRBV30 to TRBJ1-3; D call uncertain. Germline V gives CDR1 GTSNPN, CDR2 SVGIG (reference sequence). V was trimmed by 0 bases and J by 5 bases, leaving 14 bases between them. The CDR3 runs to 15 residues. CDR3 sequence (DNA): TGTGCCTGGAGTGTAAGTGGCACTGGGCGAAACACCATATATTTT. Its translation is CAWSVSGTGRNTIYF.

The chain links TRBV4-3 to TRBJ1-2; possibly TRBD1 for D (5 bases). This CDR3 spans 16 amino acids. V was pared by 4 bases and J by 2 bases, with 17 bases between. Germline CDR1 and CDR2: LGHNA and YSLEER. The CDR3 DNA is TGCGCCAGCAGCCTCCAGGACAATATCCCCAACTATGGCTACACCTTC. This gives the protein CASSLQDNIPNYGYTF.